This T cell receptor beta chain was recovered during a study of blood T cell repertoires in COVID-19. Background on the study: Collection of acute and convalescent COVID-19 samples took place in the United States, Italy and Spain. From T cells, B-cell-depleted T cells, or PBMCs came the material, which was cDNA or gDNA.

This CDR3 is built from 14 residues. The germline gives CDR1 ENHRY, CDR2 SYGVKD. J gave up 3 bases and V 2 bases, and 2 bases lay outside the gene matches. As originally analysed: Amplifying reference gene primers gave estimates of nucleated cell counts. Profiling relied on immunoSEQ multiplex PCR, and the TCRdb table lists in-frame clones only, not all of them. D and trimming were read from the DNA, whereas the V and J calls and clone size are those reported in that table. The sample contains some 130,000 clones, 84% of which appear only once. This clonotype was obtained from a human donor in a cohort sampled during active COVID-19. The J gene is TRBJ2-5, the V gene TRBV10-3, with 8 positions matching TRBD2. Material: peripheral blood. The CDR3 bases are TGTGCCATCAGTGAGGCAGCGGGGGAAGAGACCCAGTACTTC. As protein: CAISEAAGEETQYF.